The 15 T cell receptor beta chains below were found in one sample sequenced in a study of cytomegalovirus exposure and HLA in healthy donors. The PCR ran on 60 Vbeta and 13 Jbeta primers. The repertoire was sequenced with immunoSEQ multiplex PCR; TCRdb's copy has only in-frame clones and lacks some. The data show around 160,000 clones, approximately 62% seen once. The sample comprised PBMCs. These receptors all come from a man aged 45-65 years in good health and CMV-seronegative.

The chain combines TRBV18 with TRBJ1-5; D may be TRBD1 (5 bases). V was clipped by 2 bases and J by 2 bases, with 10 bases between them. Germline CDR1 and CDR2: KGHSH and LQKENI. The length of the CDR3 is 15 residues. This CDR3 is CASSPTKQGNQPQHF. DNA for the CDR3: TGTGCCAGCTCACCAACCAAACAGGGCAATCAGCCCCAGCATTTT. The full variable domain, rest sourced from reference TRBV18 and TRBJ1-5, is NAGVMQNPRHLVRRRGQEARLRCSPMKGHSHVYWYRQLPEEGLKFMVYLQKENIIDESGMPKERFSAEFPKEGPSILRIQQVVRGDSAAYFCASSPTKQGNQPQHFGDGTRLSIL.

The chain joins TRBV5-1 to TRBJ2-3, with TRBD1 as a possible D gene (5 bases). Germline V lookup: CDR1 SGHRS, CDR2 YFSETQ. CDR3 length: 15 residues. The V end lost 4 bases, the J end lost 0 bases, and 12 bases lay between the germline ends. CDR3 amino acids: CASSRGPTSTDTQYF. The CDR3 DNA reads TGCGCCAGCAGCAGGGGCCCGACAAGCACAGATACGCAGTATTTT.

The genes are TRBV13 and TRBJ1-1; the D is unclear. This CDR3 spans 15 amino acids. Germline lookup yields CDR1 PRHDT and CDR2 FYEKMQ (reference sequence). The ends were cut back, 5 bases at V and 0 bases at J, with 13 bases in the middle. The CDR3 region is CASSTPHHMNTEAFF. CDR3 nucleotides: TGTGCCAGCAGCACGCCACACCACATGAACACTGAAGCTTTCTTT.

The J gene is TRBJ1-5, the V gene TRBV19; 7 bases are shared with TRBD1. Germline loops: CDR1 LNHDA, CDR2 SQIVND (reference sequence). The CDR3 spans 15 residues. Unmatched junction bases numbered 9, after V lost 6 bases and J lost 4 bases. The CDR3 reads CASRHTGAYNQPQHF. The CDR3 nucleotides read TGTGCCAGTAGACACACAGGGGCTTATAATCAGCCCCAGCATTTT.

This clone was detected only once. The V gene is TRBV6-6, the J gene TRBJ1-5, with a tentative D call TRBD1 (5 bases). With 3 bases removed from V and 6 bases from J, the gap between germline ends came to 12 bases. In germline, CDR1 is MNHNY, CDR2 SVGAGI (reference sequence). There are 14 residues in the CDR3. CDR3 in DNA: TGTGCCAGCAGTTATCAGGGTGAGAGTCAGCCCCAGCATTTT. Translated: CASSYQGESQPQHF.

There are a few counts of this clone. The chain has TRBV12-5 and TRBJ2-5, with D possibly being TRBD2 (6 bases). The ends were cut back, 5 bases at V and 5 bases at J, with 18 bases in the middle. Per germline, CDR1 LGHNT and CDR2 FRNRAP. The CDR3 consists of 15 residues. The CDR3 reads CASGPRGKGDETQYF. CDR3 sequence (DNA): TGTGCTAGTGGTCCCCGGGGGAAAGGGGATGAGACCCAGTACTTC. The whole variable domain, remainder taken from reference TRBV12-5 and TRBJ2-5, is DARVTQTPRHKVTEMGQEVTMRCQPILGHNTVFWYRQTMMQGLELLAYFRNRAPLDDSGMPKDRFSAEMPDATLATLKIQPSEPRDSAVYFCASGPRGKGDETQYFGPGTRLLVL.

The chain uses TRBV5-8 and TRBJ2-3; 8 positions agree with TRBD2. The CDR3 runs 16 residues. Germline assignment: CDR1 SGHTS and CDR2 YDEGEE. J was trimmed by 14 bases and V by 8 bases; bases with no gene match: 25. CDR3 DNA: TGTGCCAGTCTAACGAGCGGGGGCCTTATATCAGAACAGGGGTATTTT. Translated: CASLTSGGLISEQGYF.

DNA for the CDR3: TGTGCCAGCAGCTTAACGAGGAACAGGGTCAAAGATACGCAGTATTTT. The encoded protein is CASSLTRNRVKDTQYF. The chain combines TRBV7-3 with TRBJ2-3; D is possibly TRBD1 (6 bases). The V gene lost 0 bases and the J gene lost 5 bases, with 15 bases spanning the gap. Germline values: CDR1 SGHTA, CDR2 FQGTGA. The CDR3 has 16 amino acids. The variable domain in full, completed from reference TRBV7-3 and TRBJ2-3, reads GAGVSQTPSNKVTEKGKYVELRCDPISGHTALYWYRQSLGQGPEFLIYFQGTGAADDSGLPNDRFFAVRPEGSVSTLKIQRTERGDSAVYLCASSLTRNRVKDTQYFGPGTRLTVL.

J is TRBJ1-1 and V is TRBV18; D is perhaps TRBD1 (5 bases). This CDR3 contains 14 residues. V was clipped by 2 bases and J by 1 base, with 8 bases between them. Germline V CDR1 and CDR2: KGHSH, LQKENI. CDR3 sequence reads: CASSPATGNTEAFF. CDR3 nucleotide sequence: TGTGCCAGCTCACCAGCTACAGGGAACACTGAAGCTTTCTTT.

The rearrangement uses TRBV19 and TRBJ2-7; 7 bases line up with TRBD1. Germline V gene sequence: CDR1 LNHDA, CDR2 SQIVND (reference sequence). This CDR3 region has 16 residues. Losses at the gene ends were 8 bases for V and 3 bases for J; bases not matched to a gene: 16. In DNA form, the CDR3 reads TGTGCCAGTCGGACGGGGACAGACGACGTCGGCTACGAGCAGTACTTC. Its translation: CASRTGTDDVGYEQYF.

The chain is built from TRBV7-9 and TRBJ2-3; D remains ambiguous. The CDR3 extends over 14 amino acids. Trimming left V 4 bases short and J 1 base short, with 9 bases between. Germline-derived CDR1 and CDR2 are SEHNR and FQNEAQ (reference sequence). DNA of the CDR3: TGTGCCAGCAGCTATTCATCGGGCACAGATACGCAGTATTTT. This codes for CASSYSSGTDTQYF.

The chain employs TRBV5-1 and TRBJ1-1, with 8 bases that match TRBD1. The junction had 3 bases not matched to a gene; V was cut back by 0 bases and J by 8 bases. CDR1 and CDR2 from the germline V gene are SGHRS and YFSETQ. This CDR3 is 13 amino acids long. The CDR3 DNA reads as TGCGCCAGCAGCTTGGGTTGGGACAGGGAAGCTTTCTTT. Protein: CASSLGWDREAFF.

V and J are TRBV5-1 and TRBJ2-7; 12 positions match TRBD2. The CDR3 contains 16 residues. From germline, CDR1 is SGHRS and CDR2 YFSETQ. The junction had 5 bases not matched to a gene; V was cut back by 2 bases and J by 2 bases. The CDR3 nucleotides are TGCGCCAGCAGCTTCACTAGCGGGGGGACTACCTACGAGCAGTACTTC. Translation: CASSFTSGGTTYEQYF.

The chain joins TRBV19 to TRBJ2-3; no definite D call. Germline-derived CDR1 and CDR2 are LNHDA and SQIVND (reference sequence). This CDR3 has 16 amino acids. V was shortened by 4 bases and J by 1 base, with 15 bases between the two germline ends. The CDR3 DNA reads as TGTGCCAGTAGTAATACCCACGGGTCTGGCACAGATACGCAGTATTTT. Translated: CASSNTHGSGTDTQYF.

CDR3 loop: CASISGQFADQPQHF. The CDR3 coding sequence is TGTGCCAGCATCTCCGGACAGTTCGCGGATCAGCCCCAGCATTTT. The V and J genes are TRBV27 and TRBJ1-5; TRBD1 is a possible D gene (6 bases). The CDR3 covers 15 residues. Germline CDR1 is MNHEY and CDR2 is SMNVEV (reference sequence). The V end lost 7 bases, the J end lost 5 bases, and 18 bases lay between the germline ends.